The rows below give T cell receptor beta chains drawn from one sample of a study of T cell responses to AZD1222 COVID-19 vaccine. The data were produced by immunoSEQ multiplex PCR, yet TCRdb's version contains in-frame clones alone and is incomplete. This sample yields tens of thousands of clones, of which roughly nine tenths are seen a single time; roughly 4.2% belongs to the top ten. Material: peripheral blood, obtained on day 0 of AZD1222 vaccination. The receptors stem from an adult in good health. Each CDR3 is given without its conserved first and last residue. Each record gives: D gene, V gene, CDR3 protein. A D gene is named only where the DNA matches it firmly.

. TRBV5-4 ASSLYQASDYGYT
TRBD1 TRBV30 AWTKGRGNYGYT
. TRBV6-5 ASSYSLAKNIQY
. TRBV30 AWSSATYEQY
TRBD1 TRBV9 ASSSLPRDRTGYT
. TRBV4-2 ASSQGEGLSNQPQH
. TRBV7-3 ASSLTSQSRQY
TRBD1 TRBV6-4 ATSPGQGSYNEQF
. TRBV5-4 ASSLVVGGNYGYT
TRBD1 TRBV7-3 ASSLTGPGGRAEAF
TRBD1 TRBV19 ASKNRGTEEKLF
. TRBV25-1 ASSPNTGLGEKLF
. TRBV6-5 ASSYSGGSYEQY
TRBD2 TRBV11-2 ASSSPLAVAKNIQY
. TRBV11-2 ASSRARRNYGYT
. TRBV6-1 ASSDAQGRSTQY
TRBD1 TRBV5-5 ASSVGTANNEQF
. TRBV11-2 ASSLGRVSYEQY
. TRBV5-1 ASSLGGTGANVLT
. TRBV6-2/TRBV6-3 ASSPDKDNQPQH
. TRBV7-9 ASSLAVASSPLH
. TRBV3-1/TRBV3-2 ASRGFSSGNTIY
. TRBV2 ASSGIGGGGNQPQH
TRBD2 TRBV7-8 ASSPSAGGMDEQF
. TRBV6-5 ASNQNAYNEQF
. TRBV5-1 ASSLGGTSFTGTEAF
TRBD1 TRBV28 ASSRTGYEQY
TRBD2 TRBV9 ASSGISGGTDTQY
. TRBV29-1 SAEQGSTDTQY
TRBD1 TRBV6-1 ASSEQGAGYT